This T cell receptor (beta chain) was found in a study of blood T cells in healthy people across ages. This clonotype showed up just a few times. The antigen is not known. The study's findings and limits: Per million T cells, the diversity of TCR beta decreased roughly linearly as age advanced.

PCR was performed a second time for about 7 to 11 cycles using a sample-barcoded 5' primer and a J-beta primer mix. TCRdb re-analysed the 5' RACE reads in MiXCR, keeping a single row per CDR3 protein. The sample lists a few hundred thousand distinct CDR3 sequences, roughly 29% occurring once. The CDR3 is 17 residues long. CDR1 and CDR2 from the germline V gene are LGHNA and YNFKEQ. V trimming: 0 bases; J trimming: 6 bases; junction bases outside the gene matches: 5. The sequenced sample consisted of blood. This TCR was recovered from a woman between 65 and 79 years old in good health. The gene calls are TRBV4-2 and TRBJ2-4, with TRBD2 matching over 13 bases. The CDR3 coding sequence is TGTGCCAGCAGCCAAGAAGGGACTAGCGGGGAGTTAAACATTCAGTACTTC. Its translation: CASSQEGTSGELNIQYF.